This T cell receptor (beta chain) was sequenced in a study of blood T cell repertoires in COVID-19. Germline-derived CDR1 and CDR2 are SGHTA and FQGNSA. The ends were cut back, 1 base at V and 2 bases at J, with 9 bases in the middle. This CDR3 contains 15 residues. Clones were sequenced by immunoSEQ multiplex PCR, and TCRdb holds only the in-frame ones, with some missing. Among over 250,000 clones, 70% to 90% were seen once, and the ten largest hold around 10%. This chain connects TRBV7-2 to TRBJ1-3; D perhaps matches TRBD1 (5 bases). This receptor was identified in a woman in her sixties or seventies with acute or convalescent COVID-19. Sequenced: peripheral blood. CDR3 region: CASSLGPGPGNTIYF. CDR3 DNA: TGTGCCAGCAGCTTAGGGCCAGGGCCTGGAAACACCATATATTTT.